This T cell receptor (beta chain) comes out of a study of Ad26.COV2.S vaccination and SARS-CoV-2 variants. Study-wide results and limits: In TCR breadth and depth analyses, total T cell responses may have been underestimated. Vaccinees reportedly had broad spike-specific CD8+ and CD4+ T cell responses.

The CDR3 is made up of 13 amino acids. V was shortened by 5 bases and J by 4 bases, with 12 bases between the two germline ends. Germline lookup yields CDR1 MNHEY and CDR2 SVGEGT. Data came from immunoSEQ multiplex PCR; TCRdb stores just in-frame clones and leaves some out. The sample lists roughly 100,000 clones, about 78% occurring once. As regards this clone: Its antigen is currently unknown.

This sequence joins TRBV6-2 or TRBV6-3 and TRBJ2-7; D may be TRBD1 (6 bases). Sequencing was performed on peripheral blood, taken after recovery from COVID-19. This receptor was identified in a human donor who had recovered from COVID-19. The CDR3 region is CASSRTGNYEQYF. The CDR3, as DNA: TGTGCCAGCAGTCGAACAGGGAATTACGAGCAGTACTTC.